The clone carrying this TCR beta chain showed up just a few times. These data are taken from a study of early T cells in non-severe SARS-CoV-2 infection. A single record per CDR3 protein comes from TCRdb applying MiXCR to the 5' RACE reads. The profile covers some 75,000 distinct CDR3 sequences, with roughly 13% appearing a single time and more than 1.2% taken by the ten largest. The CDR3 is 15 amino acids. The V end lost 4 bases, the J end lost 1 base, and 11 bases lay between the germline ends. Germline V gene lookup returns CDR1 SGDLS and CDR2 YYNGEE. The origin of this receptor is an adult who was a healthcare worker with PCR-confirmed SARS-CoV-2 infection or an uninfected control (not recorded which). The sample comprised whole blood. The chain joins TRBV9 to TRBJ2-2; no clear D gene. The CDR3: CASSPPTRNTGELFF. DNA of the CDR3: TGTGCCAGCAGCCCCCCGACAAGGAACACCGGGGAGCTGTTTTTT.